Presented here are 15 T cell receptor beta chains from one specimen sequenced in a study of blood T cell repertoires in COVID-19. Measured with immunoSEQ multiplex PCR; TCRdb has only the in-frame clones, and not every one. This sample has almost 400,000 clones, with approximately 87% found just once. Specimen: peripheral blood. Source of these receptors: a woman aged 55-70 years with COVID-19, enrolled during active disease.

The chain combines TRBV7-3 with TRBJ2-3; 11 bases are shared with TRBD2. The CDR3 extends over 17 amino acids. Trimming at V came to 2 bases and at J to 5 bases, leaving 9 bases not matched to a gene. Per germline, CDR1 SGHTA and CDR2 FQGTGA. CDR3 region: CASSLGFSSGGLDTQYF. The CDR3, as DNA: TGTGCCAGCAGCTTAGGATTTTCTAGCGGGGGGTTAGATACGCAGTATTTT.

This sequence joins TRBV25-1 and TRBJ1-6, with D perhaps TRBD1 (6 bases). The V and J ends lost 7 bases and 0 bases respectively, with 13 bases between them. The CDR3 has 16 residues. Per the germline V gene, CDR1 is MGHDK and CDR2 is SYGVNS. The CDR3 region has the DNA TGTGCCAGCACGCCGACAGGTAGCTCCTATAATTCACCCCTCCACTTT. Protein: CASTPTGSSYNSPLHF.

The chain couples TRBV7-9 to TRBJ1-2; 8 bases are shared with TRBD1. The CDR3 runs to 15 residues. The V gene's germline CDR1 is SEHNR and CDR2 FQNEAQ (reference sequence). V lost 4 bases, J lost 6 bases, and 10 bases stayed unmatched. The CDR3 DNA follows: TGTGCCAGCAGCTCAGGGGGCACAGGGGCGGATGGCTACACCTTC. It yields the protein CASSSGGTGADGYTF. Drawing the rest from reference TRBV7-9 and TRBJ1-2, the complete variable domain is DTGVSQNPRHKITKRGQNVTFRCDPISEHNRLYWYRQTLGQGPEFLTYFQNEAQLEKSRLLSDRFSAERPKGSFSTLEIQRTEQGDSAMYLCASSSGGTGADGYTFGSGTRLTVV.

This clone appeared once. CDR3 loop: CASSIVRFNTEAFF. The DNA of the CDR3 is TGTGCCAGCAGTATTGTCAGGTTTAACACTGAAGCTTTCTTT. This chain uses TRBV28 with TRBJ1-1, with unresolved D. Germline-derived CDR1 and CDR2 are MDHEN and SYDVKM. This CDR3 is built from 14 residues. V shed 5 bases and J shed 2 bases, with 12 bases lying between them. Drawing the rest from reference TRBV28 and TRBJ1-1, the complete variable domain is DVKVTQSSRYLVKRTGEKVFLECVQDMDHENMFWYRQDPGLGLRLIYFSYDVKMKEKGDIPEGYSVSREKKERFSLILESASTNQTSMYLCASSIVRFNTEAFFGQGTRLTVV.

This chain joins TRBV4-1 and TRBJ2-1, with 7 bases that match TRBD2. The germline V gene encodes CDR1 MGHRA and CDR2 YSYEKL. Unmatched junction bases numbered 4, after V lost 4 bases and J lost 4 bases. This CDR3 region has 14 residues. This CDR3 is CASSRTRGYNEQFF. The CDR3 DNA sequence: TGCGCCAGCAGCCGGACTAGGGGATACAATGAGCAGTTCTTC.

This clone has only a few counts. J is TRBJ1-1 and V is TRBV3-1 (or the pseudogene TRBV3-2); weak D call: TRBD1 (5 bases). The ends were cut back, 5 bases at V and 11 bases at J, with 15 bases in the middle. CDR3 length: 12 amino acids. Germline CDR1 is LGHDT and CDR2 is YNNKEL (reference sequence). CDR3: CASSFGLGGAFF. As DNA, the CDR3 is TGTGCCAGCAGCTTCGGTCTCGGGGGGGCTTTCTTT.

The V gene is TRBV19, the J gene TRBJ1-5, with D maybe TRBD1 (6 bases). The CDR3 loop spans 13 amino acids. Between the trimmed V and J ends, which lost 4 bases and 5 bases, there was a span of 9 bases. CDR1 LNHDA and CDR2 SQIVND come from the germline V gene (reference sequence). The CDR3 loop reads CASSRTVHQPQHF. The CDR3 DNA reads TGTGCCAGTAGTAGGACAGTTCATCAGCCCCAGCATTTT.

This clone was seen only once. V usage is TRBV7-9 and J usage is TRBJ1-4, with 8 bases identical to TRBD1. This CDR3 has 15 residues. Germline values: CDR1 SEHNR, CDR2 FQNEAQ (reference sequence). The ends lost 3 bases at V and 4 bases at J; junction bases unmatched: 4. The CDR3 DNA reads TGTGCCAGCAGCTTCGGACAGGGCTATAATGAAAAACTGTTTTTT. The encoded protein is CASSFGQGYNEKLFF.

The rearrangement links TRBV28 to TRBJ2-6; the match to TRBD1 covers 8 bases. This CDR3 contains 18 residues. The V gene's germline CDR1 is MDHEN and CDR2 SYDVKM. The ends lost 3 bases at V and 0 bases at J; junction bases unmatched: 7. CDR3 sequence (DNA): TGTGCCAGCAGTTTCGGGACAGGCCAACTCTCTGGGGCCAACGTCCTGACTTTC. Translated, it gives CASSFGTGQLSGANVLTF.

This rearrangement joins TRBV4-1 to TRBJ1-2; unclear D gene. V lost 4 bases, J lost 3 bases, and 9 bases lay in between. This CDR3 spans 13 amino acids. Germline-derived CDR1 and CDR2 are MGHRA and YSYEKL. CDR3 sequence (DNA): TGCGCCAGCAGCCGGGAGTTGGACTATGGCTACACCTTC. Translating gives CASSRELDYGYTF.

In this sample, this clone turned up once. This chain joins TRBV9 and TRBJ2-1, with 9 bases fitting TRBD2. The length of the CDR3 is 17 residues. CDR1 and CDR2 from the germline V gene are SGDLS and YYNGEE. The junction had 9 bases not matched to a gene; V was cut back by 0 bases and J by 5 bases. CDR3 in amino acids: CASSVGVAGVENNEQFF. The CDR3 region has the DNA TGTGCCAGCAGCGTAGGGGTAGCGGGGGTGGAAAACAATGAGCAGTTCTTC.

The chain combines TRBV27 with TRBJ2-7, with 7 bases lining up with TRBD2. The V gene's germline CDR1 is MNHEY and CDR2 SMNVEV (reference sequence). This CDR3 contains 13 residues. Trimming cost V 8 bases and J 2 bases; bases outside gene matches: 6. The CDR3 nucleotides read TGTGCCAGCGCTTCTCGGGAGGCCTACGAGCAGTACTTC. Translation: CASASREAYEQYF.

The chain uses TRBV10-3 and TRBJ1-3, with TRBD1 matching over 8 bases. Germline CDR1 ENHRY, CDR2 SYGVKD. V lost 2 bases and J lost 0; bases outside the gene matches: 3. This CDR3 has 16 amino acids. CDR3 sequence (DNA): TGTGCCATCAGTGAGGTGGGACAGGTCTCTGGAAACACCATATATTTT. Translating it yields CAISEVGQVSGNTIYF.

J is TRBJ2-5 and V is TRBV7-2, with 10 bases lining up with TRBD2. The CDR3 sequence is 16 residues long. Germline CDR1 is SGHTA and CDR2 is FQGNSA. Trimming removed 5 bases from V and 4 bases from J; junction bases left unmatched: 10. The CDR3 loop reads CASSKKRGGPIETQYF. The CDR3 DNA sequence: TGTGCCAGCAGCAAGAAGCGGGGGGGCCCTATAGAGACCCAGTACTTC.

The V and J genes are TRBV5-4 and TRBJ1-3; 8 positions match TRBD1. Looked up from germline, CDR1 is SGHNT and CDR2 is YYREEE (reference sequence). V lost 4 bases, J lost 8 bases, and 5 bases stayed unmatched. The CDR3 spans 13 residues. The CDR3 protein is CASSAGQGHTIYF. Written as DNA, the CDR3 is TGTGCCAGCAGCGCAGGACAGGGACACACCATATATTTT.